This TCR beta chain is from a study of blood T cells in healthy people across ages. Germline loops: CDR1 MDHEN, CDR2 SYDVKM. Trimming left V 5 bases short and J 7 bases short, with 14 bases between. This CDR3 has 14 amino acids. Combining a sample-barcoded 5' primer with a J-beta primer mix, a second PCR ran for about 6 to 11 cycles. Each CDR3 protein gets one entry after TCRdb re-called the 5' RACE reads with MiXCR. Here the sample spans approximately 900,000 distinct CDR3 sequences, about 27% being singletons. The sample also formed part of further work on T cells of mothers and their children.

This sequence joins TRBV28 and TRBJ2-2; D ambiguous. The TCR comes from a middle-aged woman in good health. Sequencing was performed on blood. The CDR3 reads CASSASLTVGELFF. As DNA, the CDR3 is TGTGCCAGCAGTGCCAGCCTGACGGTCGGGGAGCTGTTTTTT.